The 12 T cell receptor beta chains in this list originate from one sample, sequenced in a study of blood T cells in healthy people across ages. Through a sample-barcoded 5' primer and a J-beta primer mix, a second PCR was run for roughly 7 to 12 cycles. MiXCR, run by TCRdb on the 5' RACE reads, gives a single entry per CDR3 protein. The sample lists about 1,800,000 distinct CDR3 sequences, 28% occurring once. Input material: blood. The receptors derive from a woman under 40 in good health.

The chain combines TRBV12-3 or TRBV12-4 with TRBJ2-7; tentative D call: TRBD1 (6 bases). CDR3 length: 14 amino acids. Trimming cost V 11 bases and J 3 bases, with 20 bases left between them. The CDR3 protein is CAGTLNRADYEQYF. The CDR3 DNA follows: TGTGCCGGCACCCTCAACAGGGCGGACTACGAGCAGTACTTC.

Comments on this clonotype: Germline is not matched at one junction end, which may reflect a read error. The chain carries TRBV3-1 and TRBJ2-7; D could derive from TRBD1 or TRBD2 (6 bases each). The CDR3 covers 14 residues. The germline V gene encodes CDR1 LGHDT and CDR2 YNNKEL (reference sequence). The CDR3 here is CASSQGGAYYDQYF. The CDR3 nucleotides read TGTGCCAGCAGCCAAGGGGGGGCATATTACGATCAGTACTTC.

This clonotype was seen more than once but under ten times. The junction departs from the called germline gene at one end, perhaps through a read error. The gene calls are TRBV18 and TRBJ1-2; 9 bases are shared with TRBD1. This CDR3 has 15 amino acids. CDR1 KGHSH and CDR2 LQKENI come from the germline V gene. This chain's CDR3 is CDSSVGQGRNYGYTF. The CDR3 DNA sequence: TGTGACAGCTCTGTGGGACAGGGAAGAAACTATGGCTACACCTTC.

About this clonotype itself: Being one base from a much bigger clone, this may be a read error. The V and J genes are TRBV28 and TRBJ2-3; D remains unclear. Germline V lookup: CDR1 MDHEN, CDR2 SYDVKM. The length of the CDR3 is 14 residues. V was cut by 5 bases and J by 7 bases, with 16 bases left in between. The CDR3 protein is CASSSTSTRYTQYF. In DNA, the CDR3 is TGTGCCAGCAGTAGCACCTCCACCAGGTATACGCAGTATTTT.

This clonotype has more than one count but fewer than ten. This rearrangement joins TRBV7-2 to TRBJ2-5, with D perhaps TRBD1 (6 bases). Trimming stripped 7 bases from V and 0 bases from J, with 15 bases between. CDR3 length equals 15 residues. In germline, CDR1 is SGHTA, CDR2 FQGNSA. The CDR3 nucleotides are TGTGCCAGCAACTTTAGAGGACAGAACCAAGAGACCCAGTACTTC. It translates to CASNFRGQNQETQYF.

This clonotype was counted many times. V gene TRBV20-1 combines with J gene TRBJ2-7, with 11 bases identical to TRBD2. This CDR3 has 15 amino acids. After removal of 5 bases from V and 2 bases from J, the junction contained 8 bases not matched to a gene. Germline-derived CDR1 and CDR2 are DFQATT and SNEGSKA (reference sequence). CDR3 nucleotide sequence: TGCAGTGCTCCACCGACTAGCGGGAAAACCTACGAGCAGTACTTC. This sequence encodes CSAPPTSGKTYEQYF.

This clonotype has more than one count but fewer than ten. V usage is TRBV20-1 and J usage is TRBJ2-1; 8 bases are a match to TRBD1. V dropped 6 bases and J dropped 7; count of bases not matched to a gene: 11. Germline-derived CDR1 and CDR2 are DFQATT and SNEGSKA (reference sequence). The CDR3 consists of 14 residues. The CDR3 sequence is CSAPKTGVRNEQFF. CDR3 nucleotides: TGCAGTGCGCCGAAGACAGGGGTTCGGAATGAGCAGTTCTTC.

The V call is TRBV5-1, the J call TRBJ1-6, with 7 nucleotides matching TRBD1. The CDR3 runs to 16 residues. Per the germline V gene, CDR1 is SGHRS and CDR2 is YFSETQ. Trimming removed 0 bases from V and 7 bases from J; junction bases left unmatched: 7. The CDR3 sequence is CASSLEGQSQNSPLHF. The CDR3 DNA reads as TGCGCCAGCAGCTTGGAGGGACAGAGTCAAAATTCACCCCTCCACTTT.

This clonotype turned up a few times. The chain couples TRBV10-2 to TRBJ2-1; no reliable D call. The germline V gene has CDR1 WSHSY and CDR2 SAAADI. Trimming removed 2 bases at V and 10 bases at J, with 12 bases between. The CDR3 contains 13 residues. The CDR3 sequence is CASSERQVGEQFF. CDR3 nucleotide sequence: TGCGCCAGCAGTGAGAGGCAGGTTGGGGAGCAGTTCTTC.

As concerns this clonotype: One end of the junction is discordant with germline, which a read error may explain. The J gene is TRBJ2-7, the V gene TRBV7-7; either TRBD1 or TRBD2 may fit D (5 bases each). From germline, CDR1 is SSHAT and CDR2 FNYEAQ (reference sequence). CDR3 length: 14 residues. CDR3 in amino acids: CASSAGTDSYEQHF. The DNA of the CDR3 is TGTGCCAGCAGCGCCGGGACGGACTCCTACGAGCAGCACTTC.

The chain joins TRBV20-1 to TRBJ2-7; 9 positions match TRBD1. The germline gives CDR1 DFQATT, CDR2 SNEGSKA (reference sequence). The J segment lost 6 bases and the V segment lost 3 bases, leaving 6 bases of the junction unmatched. The CDR3 totals 13 residues. For the CDR3, the DNA is TGCAGTGCTAGGGGACAGGGTCGGCTCGAGCAGTACTTC. This codes for CSARGQGRLEQYF.

CDR3 in DNA: TGTGCCAGCAGCCCCTACCGGGACAGCGTCGGAAACACCATATATTTT. Encoded protein: CASSPYRDSVGNTIYF. This chain connects TRBV11-2 to TRBJ1-3, with 7 positions matching TRBD1. CDR3 size: 16 residues. The V gene's germline CDR1 is SGHAT and CDR2 FQNNGV. Trimming at V came to 5 bases and at J to 4 bases, leaving 11 bases not matched to a gene.